Detailed here is one T cell receptor (beta chain). Its antigen has not been determined. No qualities accompany the bases; no much larger clone lies one base away. Each collaborating institution followed its own protocols to collect whole blood in K2EDTA tubes. For TCRbeta analysis, collaborators shipped samples as frozen whole blood, isolated PBMCs, or DNA extracted from either of those sample types. These data come from a study of blood T cell repertoires in COVID-19 (dated by TCRdb to 2018 to 2021). As for the study more broadly: Collaborator samples came from the United States, Italy and Spain and covered acute and convalescent phases of COVID-19. The repertoires were made available in a free public database intended to serve as a resource for research on the immune response to SARS-CoV-2. The sample metadata nearly always contained a de-identified subject ID, COVID-19 status, age in years and sex. Where available, HLA class I and class II types were taken from metadata supplied by the sample provider and were not determined by assay-based typing. Deeply sampled blood TCRbeta repertoires from subjects exposed to, actively infected with, or recovered from COVID-19 were included in the dataset. The material from the prospective study consisted of cDNA or gDNA derived from T cells, B-cell-depleted T cells, or PBMCs. The samples were drawn from the first 160 participants of the ongoing ImmuneRACE study and from 950 to 1,500 subjects provided by 6 global collaborators.

TCRbeta CDR3 regions were amplified from genomic DNA using the immunoSEQ Assay, a bias-controlled multiplex PCR. From the authors' description of their analysis: Within the assay, amplification of reference gene primers was used to estimate how many nucleated cells each sample contained. To quantify the absolute abundance of each unique TCRbeta CDR3 rearrangement, sequence reads were collapsed and filtered. Productive Simpson clonality was computed per sample as the square root of Simpson's diversity index over productive rearrangements. TCRdb carries this immuneACCESS record with in-frame sequences only. Its versions omit some clonotypes, under half of them owing to an unresolved V gene in the studies checked, with the rest unexplained. V, J and clone size derive from that table, while D and trimming were established from the DNA sequence. The sample yields about 210,000 clones; about 88% were counted once. The top ten clonotypes cover approximately 0.66% of the sample.

CDR1 and CDR2 are drawn from the germline V gene (reference sequence): GTSNPN, SVGIG. From the cysteine up to the phenylalanine, the CDR3 has a length of 13 residues. The entry retains the CDR3 DNA only, 39 bases that are in frame from base 1. Germline trimming amounts to 5 bases on V and 7 bases on J, with 10 as the count of junction bases outside the gene matches. The full study reports these points: How much clinical and demographic metadata was included differed by source and by participant, and the metadata was provided uncurated.

The V and J segments used are TRBV30 and TRBJ2-7; the junction holds 8 bases that match TRBD1. This TCR came from a man in his forties with acute or convalescent COVID-19. The sample consisted of peripheral blood. Read as DNA, the sequence is TGTGCCTGGCTACAGGGGGAGCGCGGAGAGCAGTACTTC. It codes for CAWLQGERGEQYF.